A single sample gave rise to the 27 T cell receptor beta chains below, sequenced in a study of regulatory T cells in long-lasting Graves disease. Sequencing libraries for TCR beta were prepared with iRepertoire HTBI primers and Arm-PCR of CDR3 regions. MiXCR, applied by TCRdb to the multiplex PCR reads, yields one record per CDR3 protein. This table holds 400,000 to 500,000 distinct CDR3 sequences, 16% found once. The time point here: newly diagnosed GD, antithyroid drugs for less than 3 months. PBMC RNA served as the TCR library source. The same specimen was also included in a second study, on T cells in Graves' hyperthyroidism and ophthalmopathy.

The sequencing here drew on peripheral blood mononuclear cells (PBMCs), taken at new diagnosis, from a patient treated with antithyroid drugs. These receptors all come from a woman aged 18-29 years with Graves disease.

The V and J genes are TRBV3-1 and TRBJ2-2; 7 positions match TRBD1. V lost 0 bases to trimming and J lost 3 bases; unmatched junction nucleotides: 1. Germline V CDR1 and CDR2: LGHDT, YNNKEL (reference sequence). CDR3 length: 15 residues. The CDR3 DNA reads TGTGCCAGCAGCCAAGATACAGGGGACACCGGGGAGCTGTTTTTT. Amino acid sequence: CASSQDTGDTGELFF.

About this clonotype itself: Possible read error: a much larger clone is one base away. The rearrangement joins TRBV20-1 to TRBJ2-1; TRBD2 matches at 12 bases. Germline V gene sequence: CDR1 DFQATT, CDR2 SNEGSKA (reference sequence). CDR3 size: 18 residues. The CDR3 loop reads CSARLLAGGPFWLNEQSF. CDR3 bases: TGCAGTGCTAGATTGCTAGCGGGAGGGCCGTTTTGGTTAAATGAGCAGTCCTTC.

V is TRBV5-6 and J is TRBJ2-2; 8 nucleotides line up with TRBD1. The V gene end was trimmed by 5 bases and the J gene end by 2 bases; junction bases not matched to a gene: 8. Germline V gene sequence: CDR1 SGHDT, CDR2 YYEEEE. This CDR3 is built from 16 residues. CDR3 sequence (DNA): TGTGCCAGCAGTAAGGACAGGGCGATTAACACCGGGGAGCTGTTTTTT. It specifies CASSKDRAINTGELFF.

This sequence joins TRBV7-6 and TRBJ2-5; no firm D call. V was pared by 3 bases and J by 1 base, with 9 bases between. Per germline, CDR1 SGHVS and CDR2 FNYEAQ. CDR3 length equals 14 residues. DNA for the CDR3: TGTGCCAGCAGCTTCCCGGGCGGCCAAGAGACCCAGTACTTC. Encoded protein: CASSFPGGQETQYF.

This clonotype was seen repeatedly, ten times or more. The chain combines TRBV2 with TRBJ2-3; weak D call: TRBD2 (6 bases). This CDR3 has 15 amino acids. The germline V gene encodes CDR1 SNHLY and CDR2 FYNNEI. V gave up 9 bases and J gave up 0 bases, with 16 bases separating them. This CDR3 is CASTWAGSSTDTQYF. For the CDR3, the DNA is TGTGCCAGTACTTGGGCGGGAAGCAGCACAGATACGCAGTATTTT. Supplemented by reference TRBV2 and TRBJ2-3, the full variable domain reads EPEVTQTPSHQVTQMGQEVILRCVPISNHLYFYWYRQILGQKVEFLVSFYNNEISEKSEIFDDQFSVERPDGSNFTLKIRSTKLEDSAMYFCASTWAGSSTDTQYFGPGTRLTVL.

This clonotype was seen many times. CDR3 DNA: TGTGCCAGCAGCTCACAGGGTGGTGCTGAAGCTTTCTTT. Translated, it gives CASSSQGGAEAFF. The chain carries TRBV7-2 and TRBJ1-1, with D possibly matching TRBD1 (6 bases). From germline, CDR1 is SGHTA and CDR2 FQGNSA. CDR3 size: 13 residues. V dropped 4 bases and J dropped 6 bases, with 12 bases sitting between them.

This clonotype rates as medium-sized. CDR3 in DNA: TGTGCCAGCAGCTTAGCGGAAGCAATTAGCACAGATACGCAGTATTTT. Encoded protein: CASSLAEAISTDTQYF. V usage is TRBV7-6 and J usage is TRBJ2-3; no reliable D call. The germline V gene has CDR1 SGHVS and CDR2 FNYEAQ. The CDR3 covers 16 residues. The germline V and J ends were trimmed by 0 bases and 0 bases, with 10 bases remaining between them.

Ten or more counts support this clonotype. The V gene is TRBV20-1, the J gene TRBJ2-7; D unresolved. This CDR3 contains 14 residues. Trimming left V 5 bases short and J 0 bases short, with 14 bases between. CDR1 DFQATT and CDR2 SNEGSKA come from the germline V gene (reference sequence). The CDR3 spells CSARSYLSSYEQYF. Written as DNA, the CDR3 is TGCAGTGCTCGAAGTTACCTCAGCTCCTACGAGCAGTACTTC.

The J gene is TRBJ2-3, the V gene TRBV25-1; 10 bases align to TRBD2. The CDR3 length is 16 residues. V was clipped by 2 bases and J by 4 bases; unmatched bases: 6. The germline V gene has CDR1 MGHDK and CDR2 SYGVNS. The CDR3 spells CASSELAGENPDTQYF. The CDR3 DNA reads TGTGCCAGCAGTGAACTAGCGGGAGAAAACCCAGATACGCAGTATTTT.

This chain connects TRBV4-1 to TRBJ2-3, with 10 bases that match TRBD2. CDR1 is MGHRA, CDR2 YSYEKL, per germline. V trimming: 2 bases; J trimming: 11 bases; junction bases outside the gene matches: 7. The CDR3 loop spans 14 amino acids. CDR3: CASSQNPSGREQYF. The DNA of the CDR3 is TGCGCCAGCAGCCAAAATCCTAGCGGGAGAGAGCAGTATTTT.

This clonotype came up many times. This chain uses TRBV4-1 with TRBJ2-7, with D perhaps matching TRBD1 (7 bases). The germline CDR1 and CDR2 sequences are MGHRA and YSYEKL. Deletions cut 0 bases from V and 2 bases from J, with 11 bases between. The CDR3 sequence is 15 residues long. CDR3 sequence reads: CASSQETGRTYEQYF. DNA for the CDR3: TGCGCCAGCAGCCAAGAGACAGGGAGGACCTACGAGCAGTACTTC.

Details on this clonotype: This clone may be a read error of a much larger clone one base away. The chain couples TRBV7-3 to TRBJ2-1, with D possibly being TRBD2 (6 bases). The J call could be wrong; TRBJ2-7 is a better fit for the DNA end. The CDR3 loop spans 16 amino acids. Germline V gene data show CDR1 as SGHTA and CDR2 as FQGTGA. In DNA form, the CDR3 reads TGTGCCAGCAGCCACTCGCGGGACCCCGGGTACAATGAGCAGTACTTC. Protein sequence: CASSHSRDPGYNEQYF.

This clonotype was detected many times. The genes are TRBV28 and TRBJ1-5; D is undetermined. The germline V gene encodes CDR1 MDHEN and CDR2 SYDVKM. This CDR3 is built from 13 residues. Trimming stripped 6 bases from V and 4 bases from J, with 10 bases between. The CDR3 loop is CASSLLGNQPQHF. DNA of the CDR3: TGTGCCAGCAGCTTGTTAGGGAATCAGCCCCAGCATTTT.

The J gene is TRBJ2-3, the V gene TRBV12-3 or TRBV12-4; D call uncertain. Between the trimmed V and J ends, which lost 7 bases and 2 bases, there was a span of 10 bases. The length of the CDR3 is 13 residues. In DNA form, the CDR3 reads TGTGCCAGCACCCAAGTGTTCACAGATACGCAGTATTTT. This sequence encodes CASTQVFTDTQYF.

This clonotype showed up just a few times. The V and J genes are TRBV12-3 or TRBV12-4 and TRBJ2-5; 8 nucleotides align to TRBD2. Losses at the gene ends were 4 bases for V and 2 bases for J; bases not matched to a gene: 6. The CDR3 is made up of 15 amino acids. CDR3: CASSSTGGGQETQYF. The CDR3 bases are TGTGCCAGCAGTTCCACGGGAGGGGGGCAAGAGACCCAGTACTTC.

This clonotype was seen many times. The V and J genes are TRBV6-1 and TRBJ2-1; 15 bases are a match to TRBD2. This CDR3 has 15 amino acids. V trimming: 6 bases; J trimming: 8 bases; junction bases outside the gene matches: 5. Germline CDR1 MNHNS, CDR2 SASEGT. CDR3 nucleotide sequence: TGTGCCAGCAGGGGACTAGCGGGAGGTTACGATGAGCAGTTCTTC. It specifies CASRGLAGGYDEQFF.

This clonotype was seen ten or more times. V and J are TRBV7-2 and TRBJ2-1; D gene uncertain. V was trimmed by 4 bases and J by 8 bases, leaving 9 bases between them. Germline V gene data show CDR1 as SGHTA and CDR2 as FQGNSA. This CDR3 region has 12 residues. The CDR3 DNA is TGTGCCAGCAGCTCCACTCATTATGAGCAGTTCTTC. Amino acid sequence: CASSSTHYEQFF.

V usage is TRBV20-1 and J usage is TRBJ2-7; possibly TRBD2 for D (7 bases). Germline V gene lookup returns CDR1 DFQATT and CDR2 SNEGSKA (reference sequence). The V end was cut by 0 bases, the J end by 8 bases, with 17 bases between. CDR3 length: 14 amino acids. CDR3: CSARDLRGADKQYF. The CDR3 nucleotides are TGCAGTGCTAGAGACTTACGGGGGGCGGACAAGCAGTACTTC.

In DNA, the CDR3 is TGTGCCAGCAGCTTAAGACGCAGACTAGCGGGAGGAGGCAATGAGCAGTTCTTC. The encoded protein is CASSLRRRLAGGGNEQFF. The gene calls are TRBV7-9 and TRBJ2-1; TRBD2 matches at 13 bases. The germline V gene has CDR1 SEHNR and CDR2 FQNEAQ (reference sequence). CDR3 length equals 18 residues. The V and J ends lost 2 bases and 6 bases, in that order; junction bases with no gene match: 10.

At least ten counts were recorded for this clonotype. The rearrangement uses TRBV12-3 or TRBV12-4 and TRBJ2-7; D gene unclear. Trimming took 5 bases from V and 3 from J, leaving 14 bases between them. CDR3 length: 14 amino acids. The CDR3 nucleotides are TGTGCCAGCAGTGAACCTGCTAACAGCTACGAGCAGTACTTC. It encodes CASSEPANSYEQYF.

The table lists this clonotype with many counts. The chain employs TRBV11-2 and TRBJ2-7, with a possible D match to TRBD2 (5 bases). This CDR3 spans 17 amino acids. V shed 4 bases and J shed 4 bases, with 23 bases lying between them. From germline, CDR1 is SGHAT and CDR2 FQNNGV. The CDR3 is CASSYLPIAAALYEQYF. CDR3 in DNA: TGTGCCAGCAGCTACCTACCGATAGCAGCGGCTCTATACGAGCAGTACTTC.

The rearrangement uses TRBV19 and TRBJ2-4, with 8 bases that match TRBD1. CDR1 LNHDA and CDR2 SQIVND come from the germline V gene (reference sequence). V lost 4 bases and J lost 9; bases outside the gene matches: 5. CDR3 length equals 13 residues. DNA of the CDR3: TGTGCCAGTAGTACCCCGGACAGGGTCATTCAGTACTTC. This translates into CASSTPDRVIQYF.

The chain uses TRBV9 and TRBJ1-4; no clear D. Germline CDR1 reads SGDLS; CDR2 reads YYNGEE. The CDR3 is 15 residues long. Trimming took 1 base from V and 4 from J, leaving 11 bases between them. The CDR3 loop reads CASSVSSHRNEKLFF. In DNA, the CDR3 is TGTGCCAGCAGCGTATCTTCGCACCGTAATGAAAAACTGTTTTTT.

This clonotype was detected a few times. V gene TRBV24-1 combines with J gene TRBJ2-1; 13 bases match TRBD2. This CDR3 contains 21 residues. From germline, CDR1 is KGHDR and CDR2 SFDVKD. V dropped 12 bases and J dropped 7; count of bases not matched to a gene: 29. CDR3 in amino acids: CAPPDSFRTSGRALSVNEQFF. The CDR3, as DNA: TGTGCCCCTCCAGATAGTTTTAGAACTAGCGGGAGGGCCCTCTCTGTGAATGAGCAGTTCTTC.

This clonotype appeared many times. The CDR3 nucleotides are TGTGCCGAGGGGCCCAATAACTCCTACGAGCAGTACTTC. Translation: CAEGPNNSYEQYF. This chain joins TRBV28 and TRBJ2-7; D possibly matches TRBD1 or TRBD2 (5 bases each). Deletions cut 11 bases from V and 0 bases from J, with 14 bases between. Germline assignment: CDR1 MDHEN and CDR2 SYDVKM. This CDR3 is 13 amino acids long.

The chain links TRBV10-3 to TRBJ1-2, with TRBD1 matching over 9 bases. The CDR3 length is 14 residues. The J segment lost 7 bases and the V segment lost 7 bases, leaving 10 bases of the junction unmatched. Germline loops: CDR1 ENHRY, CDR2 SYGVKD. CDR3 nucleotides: TGTGCCATCAATACCGGACAGGGGTCCTCTGGCTACACCTTC. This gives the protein CAINTGQGSSGYTF.

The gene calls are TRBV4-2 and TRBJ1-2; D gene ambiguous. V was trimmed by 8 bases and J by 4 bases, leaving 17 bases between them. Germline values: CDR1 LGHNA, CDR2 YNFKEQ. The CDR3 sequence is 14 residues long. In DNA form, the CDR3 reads TGTGCCAGCTTCAGTACACGGAGTCCCTATGGCTACACCTTC. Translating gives CASFSTRSPYGYTF.